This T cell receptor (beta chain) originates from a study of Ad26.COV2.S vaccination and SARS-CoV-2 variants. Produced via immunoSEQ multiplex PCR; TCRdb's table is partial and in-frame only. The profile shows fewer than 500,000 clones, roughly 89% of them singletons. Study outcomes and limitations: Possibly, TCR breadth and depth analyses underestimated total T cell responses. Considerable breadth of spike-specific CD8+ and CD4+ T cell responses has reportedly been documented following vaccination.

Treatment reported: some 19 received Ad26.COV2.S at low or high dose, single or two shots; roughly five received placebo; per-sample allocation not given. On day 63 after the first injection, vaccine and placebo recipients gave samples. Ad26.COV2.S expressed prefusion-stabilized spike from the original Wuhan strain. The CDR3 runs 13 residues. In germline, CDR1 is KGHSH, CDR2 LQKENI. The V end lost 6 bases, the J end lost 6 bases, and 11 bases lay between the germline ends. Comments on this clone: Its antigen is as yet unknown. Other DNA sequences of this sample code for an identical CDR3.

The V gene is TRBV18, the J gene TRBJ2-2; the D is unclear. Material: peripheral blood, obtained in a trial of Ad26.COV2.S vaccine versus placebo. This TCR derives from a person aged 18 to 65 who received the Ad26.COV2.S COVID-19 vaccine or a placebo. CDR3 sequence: CASSPLGSGELFF. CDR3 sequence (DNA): TGTGCCAGCTCTCCCCTTGGATCCGGGGAGCTGTTTTTT. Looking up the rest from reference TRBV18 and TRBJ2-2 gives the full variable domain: NAGVMQNPRHLVRRRGQEARLRCSPMKGHSHVYWYRQLPEEGLKFMVYLQKENIIDESGMPKERFSAEFPKEGPSILRIQQVVRGDSAAYFCASSPLGSGELFFGEGSRLTVL.